Reported below is one T cell receptor (beta chain). The germline V gene encodes CDR1 SGHTA and CDR2 FQGNSA. This CDR3 has 14 residues. The junction had 6 bases not matched to a gene; V was cut back by 3 bases and J by 6 bases. The sample comes from a study of regulatory T cells in long-lasting Graves disease. Time point given: persistent/refractory GD, antithyroid drugs over 5 years with positive TRAb. Scientists built the TCR library using RNA that was extracted from PBMCs. Arm-PCR of CDR3 regions and iRepertoire HTBI primers were used to build TCR beta libraries. MiXCR was run by TCRdb on the multiplex PCR reads, yielding one entry per CDR3 protein. The repertoire holds 400,000 or so distinct CDR3 sequences, with less than 25% as singletons.

The chain links TRBV7-2 to TRBJ2-7, with 9 bases lining up with TRBD2. The sample in question was peripheral blood mononuclear cells (PBMCs), obtained when the disease was refractory, from a patient treated with antithyroid drugs. The TCR comes from a female donor with Graves disease. The CDR3 sequence: CASSLRSSGTEQYF. The CDR3 DNA reads as TGTGCCAGCAGCTTGAGGTCTAGCGGGACCGAGCAGTACTTC. Drawing the rest from reference TRBV7-2 and TRBJ2-7, the complete variable domain is GAGVSQSPSNKVTEKGKDVELRCDPISGHTALYWYRQSLGQGLEFLIYFQGNSAPDKSGLPSDRFSAERTGGSVSTLTIQRTQQEDSAVYLCASSLRSSGTEQYFGPGTRLTVT.